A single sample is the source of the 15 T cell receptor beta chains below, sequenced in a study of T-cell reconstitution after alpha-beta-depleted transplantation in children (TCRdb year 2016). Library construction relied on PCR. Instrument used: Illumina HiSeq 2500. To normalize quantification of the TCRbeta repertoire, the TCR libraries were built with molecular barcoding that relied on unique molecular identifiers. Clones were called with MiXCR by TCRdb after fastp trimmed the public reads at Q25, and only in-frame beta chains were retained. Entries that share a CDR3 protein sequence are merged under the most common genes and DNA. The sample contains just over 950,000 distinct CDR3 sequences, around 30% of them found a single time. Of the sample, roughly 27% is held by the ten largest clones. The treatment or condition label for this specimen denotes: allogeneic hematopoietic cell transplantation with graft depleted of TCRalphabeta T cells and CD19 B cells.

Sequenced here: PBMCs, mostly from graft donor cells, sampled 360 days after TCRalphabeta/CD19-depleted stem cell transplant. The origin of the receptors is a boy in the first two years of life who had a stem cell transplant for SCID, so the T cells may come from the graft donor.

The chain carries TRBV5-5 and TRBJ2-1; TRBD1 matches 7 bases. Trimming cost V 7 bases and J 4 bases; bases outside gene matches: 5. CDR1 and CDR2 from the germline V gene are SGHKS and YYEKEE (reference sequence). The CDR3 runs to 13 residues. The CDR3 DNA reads TGTGCCAGCCGCGTGGGACAGTACAATGAGCAGTTCTTC. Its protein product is CASRVGQYNEQFF.

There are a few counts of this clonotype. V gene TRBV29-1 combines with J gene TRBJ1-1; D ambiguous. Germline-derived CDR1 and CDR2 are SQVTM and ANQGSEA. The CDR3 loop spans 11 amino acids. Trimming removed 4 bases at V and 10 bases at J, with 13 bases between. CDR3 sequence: CSVGGIFGAFF. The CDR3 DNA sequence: TGCAGCGTTGGGGGAATCTTTGGAGCTTTCTTT. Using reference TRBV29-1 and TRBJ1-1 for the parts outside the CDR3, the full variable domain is SAVISQKPSRDICQRGTSLTIQCQVDSQVTMMFWYRQQPGQSLTLIATANQGSEATYESGFVIDKFPISRPNLTFSTLTVSNMSPEDSSIYLCSVGGIFGAFFGQGTRLTVV.

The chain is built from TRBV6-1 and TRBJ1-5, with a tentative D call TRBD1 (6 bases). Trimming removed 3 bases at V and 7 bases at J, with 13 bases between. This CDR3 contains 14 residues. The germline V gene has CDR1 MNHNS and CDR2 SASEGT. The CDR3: CASSDQGYQQPQHF. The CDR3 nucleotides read TGTGCCAGCAGTGATCAGGGGTACCAACAGCCCCAGCATTTT.

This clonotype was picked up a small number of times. DNA for the CDR3: TGTGCCAGCAGTTTAACCACGCTAGCGGGCGTAACAGATACGCAGTATTTT. Translated: CASSLTTLAGVTDTQYF. This chain uses TRBV12-3 or TRBV12-4 with TRBJ2-3; the match to TRBD2 covers 8 bases. This CDR3 is built from 17 residues. The V gene end was trimmed by 2 bases and the J gene end by 3 bases; junction bases not matched to a gene: 10.

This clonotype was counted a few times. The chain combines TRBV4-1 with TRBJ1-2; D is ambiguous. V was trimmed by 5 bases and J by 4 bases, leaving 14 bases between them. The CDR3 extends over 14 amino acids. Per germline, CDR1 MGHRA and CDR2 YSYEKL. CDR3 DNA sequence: TGCGCCAGCAGCTCGACCGGGAGCCTCTATGGCTACACCTTC. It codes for CASSSTGSLYGYTF.

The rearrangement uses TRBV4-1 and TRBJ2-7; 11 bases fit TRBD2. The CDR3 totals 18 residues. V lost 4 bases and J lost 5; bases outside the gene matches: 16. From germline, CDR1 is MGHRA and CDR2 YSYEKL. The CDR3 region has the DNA TGCGCCAGCAGCCCTCGGGATCTAGCGGGGGGATCCCCACACGAGCAGTACTTC. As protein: CASSPRDLAGGSPHEQYF.

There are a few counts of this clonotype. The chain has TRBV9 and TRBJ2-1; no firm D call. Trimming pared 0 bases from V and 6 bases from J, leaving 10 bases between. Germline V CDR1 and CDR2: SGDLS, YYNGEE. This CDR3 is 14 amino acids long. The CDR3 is CASSVGELGNEQFF. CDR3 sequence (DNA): TGTGCCAGCAGCGTAGGAGAGCTTGGCAATGAGCAGTTCTTC.

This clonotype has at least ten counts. CDR3 nucleotide sequence: TGTGCCAGCAGCGCCCAGGGGGCTACGGTTCACGGGGAGCTGTTTTTT. Translation: CASSAQGATVHGELFF. The chain combines TRBV9 with TRBJ2-2; 8 bases agree with TRBD1. The germline CDR1 and CDR2 sequences are SGDLS and YYNGEE. The CDR3 totals 16 residues. V dropped 3 bases and J dropped 7; count of bases not matched to a gene: 11.

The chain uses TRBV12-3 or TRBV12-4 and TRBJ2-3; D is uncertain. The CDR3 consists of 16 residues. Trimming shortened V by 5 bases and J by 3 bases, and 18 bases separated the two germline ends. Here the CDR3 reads CASSPLPSVPTDTQYF. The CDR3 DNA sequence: TGTGCCAGCAGTCCCCTGCCCTCGGTCCCGACAGATACGCAGTATTTT.

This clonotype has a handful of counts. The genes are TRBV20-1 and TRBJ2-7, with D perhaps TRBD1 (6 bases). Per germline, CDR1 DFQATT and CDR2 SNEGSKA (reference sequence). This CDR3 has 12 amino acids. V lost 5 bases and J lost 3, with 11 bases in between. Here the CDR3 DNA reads TGCAGTGCTCGTGAAGGGGGCTACGAGCAGTACTTC. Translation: CSAREGGYEQYF.

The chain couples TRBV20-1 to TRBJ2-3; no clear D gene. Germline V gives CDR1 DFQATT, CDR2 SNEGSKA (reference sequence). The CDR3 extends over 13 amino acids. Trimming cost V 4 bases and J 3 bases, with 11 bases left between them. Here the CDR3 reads CSAKAPGTDTQYF. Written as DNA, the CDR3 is TGCAGTGCTAAGGCTCCTGGGACAGATACGCAGTATTTT.

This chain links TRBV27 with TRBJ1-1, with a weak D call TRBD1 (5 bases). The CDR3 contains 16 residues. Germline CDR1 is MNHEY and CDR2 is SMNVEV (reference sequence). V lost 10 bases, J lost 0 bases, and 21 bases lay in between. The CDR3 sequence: CATVLSAQDMNTEAFF. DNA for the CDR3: TGTGCCACCGTGTTAAGCGCCCAGGACATGAACACTGAAGCTTTCTTT.

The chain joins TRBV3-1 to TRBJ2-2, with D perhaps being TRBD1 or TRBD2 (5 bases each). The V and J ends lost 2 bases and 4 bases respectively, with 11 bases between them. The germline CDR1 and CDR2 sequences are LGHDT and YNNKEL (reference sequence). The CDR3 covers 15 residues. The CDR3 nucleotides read TGTGCCAGCAGCCAATCCGGGGCTTTCACCGGGGAGCTGTTTTTT. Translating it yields CASSQSGAFTGELFF. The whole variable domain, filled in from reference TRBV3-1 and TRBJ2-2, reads DTAVSQTPKYLVTQMGNDKSIKCEQNLGHDTMYWYKQDSKKFLKIMFSYNNKELIINETVPNRFSPKSPDKAHLNLHINSLELGDSAVYFCASSQSGAFTGELFFGEGSRLTVL.

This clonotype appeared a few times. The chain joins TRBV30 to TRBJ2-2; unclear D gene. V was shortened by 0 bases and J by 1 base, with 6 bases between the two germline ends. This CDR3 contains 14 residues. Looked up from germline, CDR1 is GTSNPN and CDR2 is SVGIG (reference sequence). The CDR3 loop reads CAWSVLMNTGELFF. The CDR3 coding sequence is TGTGCCTGGAGTGTACTTATGAACACCGGGGAGCTGTTTTTT. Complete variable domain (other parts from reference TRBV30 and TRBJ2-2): SQTIHQWPATLVQPVGSPLSLECTVEGTSNPNLYWYRQAAGRGLQLLFYSVGIGQISSEVPQNLSASRPQDRQFILSSKKLLLSDSGFYLCAWSVLMNTGELFFGEGSRLTVL.

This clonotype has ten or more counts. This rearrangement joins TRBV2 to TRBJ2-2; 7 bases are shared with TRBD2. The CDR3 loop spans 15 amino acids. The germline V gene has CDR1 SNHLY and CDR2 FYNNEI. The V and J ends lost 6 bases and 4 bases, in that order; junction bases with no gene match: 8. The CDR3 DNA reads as TGTGCCAGCAGGGGGGGACTACTTTTCACCGGGGAGCTGTTTTTT. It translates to CASRGGLLFTGELFF.